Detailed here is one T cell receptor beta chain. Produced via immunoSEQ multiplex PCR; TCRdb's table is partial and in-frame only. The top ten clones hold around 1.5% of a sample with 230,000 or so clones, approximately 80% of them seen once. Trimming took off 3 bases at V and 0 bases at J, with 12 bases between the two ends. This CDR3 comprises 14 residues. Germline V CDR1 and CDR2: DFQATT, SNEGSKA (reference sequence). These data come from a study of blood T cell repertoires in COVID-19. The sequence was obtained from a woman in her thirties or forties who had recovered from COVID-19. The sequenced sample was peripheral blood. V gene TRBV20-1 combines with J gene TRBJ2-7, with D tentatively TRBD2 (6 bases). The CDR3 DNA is TGCAGTGCTAGTTGGGGGGACCTCTCCTACGAGCAGTACTTC. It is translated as CSASWGDLSYEQYF.